What follows are 28 T cell receptor beta chains derived from one specimen sequenced in a study of tumor-infiltrating lymphocytes in primary liver carcinoma. A primer matching the constant region was used to make TCR beta cDNA from 500 to 650 ng of total RNA. ARM-PCR was slightly modified, and three nested multiplex PCR rounds with it gave rise to the TCR beta libraries. Rounds one and two of PCR, each of 10 to 11 cycles, were primed with TRBV1-TRBV30 forward primers and a C-beta reverse primer. Via MiXCR, TCRdb re-called the multiplex PCR reads, giving one row per CDR3 protein. This sample carries tens of thousands of distinct CDR3 sequences, roughly 80% of them seen once, and the ten largest clones take approximately 37%. From 20-30 mg of unsorted bulk tissue, DNA and RNA were co-extracted together. The material sequenced was tumor-adjacent normal liver tissue. These receptors all stem from a man aged 35 to 55 with primary liver carcinoma and hepatitis B virus infection.

At least ten counts were recorded for this clonotype. The chain uses TRBV24-1 and TRBJ1-2; tentatively, D is TRBD1 (5 bases). The ends were cut back, 2 bases at V and 0 bases at J, with 6 bases in the middle. This CDR3 is 14 amino acids long. Germline V gene sequence: CDR1 KGHDR, CDR2 SFDVKD. In DNA, the CDR3 is TGTGCCACCAGTGATTGGACAACTAACTATGGCTACACCTTC. Protein sequence: CATSDWTTNYGYTF.

A word on this clonotype: Germline and junction disagree at one end, which may indicate a read error. The genes are TRBV11-2 and TRBJ2-5, with TRBD2 matching 7 bases. The CDR3 loop spans 18 amino acids. CDR1 is SGHAT, CDR2 FQNNGV, per germline. CDR3 residues: CASTPSSIQGTGRETQYF. The CDR3 DNA reads TGTGCCAGCACTCCTAGCTCAATCCAGGGTACTGGGCGGGAGACGCAGTACTTC. The complete variable domain, with remaining parts taken from reference TRBV11-2 and TRBJ2-5, reads EAGVAQSPRYKIIEKRQSVAFWCNPISGHATLYWYQQILGQGPKLLIQFQNNGVVDDSQLPKDRFSAERLKGVDSTLKIQPAKLEDSAVYLCASTPSSIQGTGRETQYFGPGTRLLVL.

This clonotype has a single count. One junction end does not reproduce the germline sequence, and a read error may be involved. This chain uses TRBV4-2 with TRBJ2-2, with TRBD2 identical over 10 bases. Germline loops: CDR1 LGHNA, CDR2 YNFKEQ. The CDR3 covers 17 residues. The DNA of the CDR3 is TGTGTCAGCAGTCGAGGGGGCCTAGCGGGAGATTTCGGGGAGCTGTTTTTT. This encodes CVSSRGGLAGDFGELFF.

Details on this clonotype: The conserved phenylalanine or tryptophan is not found at the CDR3 terminus, so this likely reflects a read error. CDR3 sequence reads: CSVGRGTGELFI. CDR3 in DNA: TGCAGTGTCGGAAGGGGGACCGGGGAGCTGTTTATC. The rearrangement uses TRBV29-1 and TRBJ2-2; D is possibly TRBD1 (6 bases). From germline, CDR1 is SQVTM and CDR2 ANQGSEA. The CDR3 covers 12 residues.

The chain links TRBV6-2 or TRBV6-3 to TRBJ2-7, with unresolved D. V lost 0 bases to trimming and J lost 5 bases, with 11 bases between them. The CDR3 is made up of 14 amino acids. CDR1 MNHEY and CDR2 SVGEGT come from the germline V gene. CDR3 protein: CASSYSPNVDEQYF. Written as DNA, the CDR3 is TGTGCCAGCAGTTACTCGCCTAACGTGGACGAGCAGTACTTC.

This clonotype was counted many times. The chain carries TRBV7-9 and TRBJ2-7, with D possibly being TRBD1 (5 bases). V dropped 7 bases and J dropped 1 base, with 11 bases sitting between them. The CDR3 has 13 residues. Looked up from germline, CDR1 is SEHNR and CDR2 is FQNEAQ (reference sequence). CDR3 amino acids: CASTDSLSYEQYF. The DNA of the CDR3 is TGTGCCAGCACCGACAGTTTGTCCTACGAGCAGTACTTC.

As to this clonotype: Since no conserved phenylalanine or tryptophan closes the CDR3, a read error is the likely cause. The chain employs TRBV2 and TRBJ2-5; D gene ambiguous. Germline CDR1 is SNHLY and CDR2 is FYNNEI. This CDR3 comprises 13 residues. CDR3 coding DNA: TGTGCCAGTAGTGCGCAGATCGAGGAGACCCAGTACTTA. Protein product: CASSAQIEETQYL.

This clonotype has a single count. One junction end disagrees with the germline gene, perhaps due to a read error. J is TRBJ2-2 and V is TRBV28; D unclear. There are 15 residues in the CDR3. CDR1 is MDHEN and CDR2 is SYDVKM in the germline V gene. Written as DNA, the CDR3 is TGTGCCAGCAGTTTATTTGTATCTAACATCGGGGAGCTGTTTTTT. Protein product: CASSLFVSNIGELFF.

In the case of this clonotype: Germline is not matched at one junction end, which may reflect a read error. The chain is built from TRBV11-1 and TRBJ2-4; 10 positions match TRBD2. This CDR3 comprises 17 residues. Per germline, CDR1 SGHAT and CDR2 FQDESV (reference sequence). CDR3 sequence (DNA): TGTACCAGCAGCTTTTACGGTACTAGCGGGACCAAAAACATTCAGTACTTC. It yields the protein CTSSFYGTSGTKNIQYF.

The J gene is TRBJ2-1, the V gene TRBV19; 8 bases are a match to TRBD2. Trimming cost V 7 bases and J 6 bases; bases outside gene matches: 8. The CDR3 totals 14 residues. Germline lookup yields CDR1 LNHDA and CDR2 SQIVND (reference sequence). CDR3 sequence reads: CASKREGLFNEQFF. The CDR3 bases are TGTGCCAGTAAACGGGAGGGCCTTTTCAATGAGCAGTTCTTC.

About this clonotype: The conserved closing phenylalanine or tryptophan is absent in this CDR3, likely reflecting a read error. The V and J genes are TRBV6-5 and TRBJ2-7; 8 bases line up with TRBD2. Unmatched junction bases numbered 10, after V lost 5 bases and J lost 7 bases. Germline V gene sequence: CDR1 MNHEY, CDR2 SVGAGI. This CDR3 contains 14 residues. The CDR3 reads CASSPGLGLKEQYL. For the CDR3, the DNA is TGTGCCAGCAGTCCGGGACTAGGATTGAAGGAGCAGTACTTA.

The chain links TRBV12-3 or TRBV12-4 to TRBJ1-2; 8 bases are shared with TRBD1. The CDR3 totals 15 residues. The ends lost 2 bases at V and 10 bases at J; junction bases unmatched: 12. CDR3 amino acids: CASSLPVQGAGDYTF. The CDR3 DNA is TGTGCCAGCAGTTTACCTGTTCAGGGGGCTGGTGACTACACCTTC.

Points on this clonotype: At one end, the junction sequence differs from germline, possibly due to a read error. The CDR3 here is CDSSGSGRAVEQYF. Written as DNA, the CDR3 is TGTGACAGCTCAGGTAGCGGGAGAGCTGTCGAGCAGTACTTC. V gene TRBV18 combines with J gene TRBJ2-7; 9 bases are a match to TRBD2. The CDR3 runs 14 residues. CDR1 KGHSH and CDR2 LQKENI come from the germline V gene.

This chain joins TRBV11-2 and TRBJ2-6; D assignment may be TRBD1 or TRBD2 (6 bases each). CDR1 is SGHAT, CDR2 FQNNGV, per germline. This CDR3 region has 21 residues. CDR3 protein: CTCSMGGVRGISLSGANVLTF. CDR3 nucleotides: TGTACCTGCAGCATGGGGGGAGTCAGGGGCATTTCCCTCTCTGGGGCCAACGTCCTGACTTTC.

Worth noting for this clonotype: Compared with germline, one end of the junction differs, possibly owing to a read error. The chain couples TRBV10-3 to TRBJ1-1; no clear D. In germline, CDR1 is ENHRY, CDR2 SYGVKD. This CDR3 comprises 17 residues. The CDR3 region is CAINEPPERVFNTEAFF. The CDR3 bases are TGTGCCATCAATGAGCCTCCGGAACGGGTATTTAACACTGAAGCTTTCTTT.

As for this clonotype: One end of the junction does not line up with germline, which may come from a read error. The J gene is TRBJ1-1, the V gene TRBV5-5; D remains ambiguous. The CDR3 has 15 residues. Germline V lookup: CDR1 SGHKS, CDR2 YYEKEE (reference sequence). For the CDR3, the DNA is TGTGTCAGCAGCCATGAGGGTGTGCAGTACACTGAAGCTTTCTTT. Translated: CVSSHEGVQYTEAFF.

Details on this clonotype: The final CDR3 position lacks the conserved phenylalanine or tryptophan, pointing to a likely read error. This sequence joins TRBV10-2 and TRBJ1-1; D is unresolved. Trimming took off 10 bases at V and 2 bases at J, with 14 bases between the two ends. Germline CDR1 is WSHSY and CDR2 is SAAADI. The CDR3 has 13 residues. CDR3 region: CANGVVENTEAFL. The CDR3 DNA reads as TGCGCCAACGGTGTAGTAGAAAACACTGAAGCTTTCTTA.

There are a few counts of this clonotype. A read error may be the cause here, since a much bigger clone is one base away. This sequence joins TRBV7-9 and TRBJ1-1, with 8 bases identical to TRBD1. The CDR3 extends over 14 amino acids. V lost 4 bases and J lost 2; bases outside the gene matches: 3. The germline gives CDR1 SEHNR, CDR2 FQNEAQ (reference sequence). The CDR3 loop is CASSYGQGNTEAFF. The CDR3 nucleotides read TGTGCCAGCAGCTACGGACAGGGAAACACTGAAGCTTTCTTT. Complete variable domain (other parts from reference TRBV7-9 and TRBJ1-1): DTGVSQNPRHKITKRGQNVTFRCDPISEHNRLYWYRQTLGQGPEFLTYFQNEAQLEKSRLLSDRFSAERPKGSFSTLEIQRTEQGDSAMYLCASSYGQGNTEAFFGQGTRLTVV.

V and J are TRBV12-3 or TRBV12-4 and TRBJ2-1, with 10 bases matching TRBD1. This CDR3 spans 13 amino acids. V shed 9 bases and J 10 bases; nucleotides not matched to a gene: 9. The CDR3 sequence is CASTRTGGNEQFF. The CDR3 nucleotides are TGTGCCAGTACCAGGACAGGGGGAAACGAGCAGTTCTTC.

Notes on this clonotype: A much larger clonotype is one base distant, so this may be a read error. The rearrangement uses TRBV27 and TRBJ2-1, with unresolved D. The V and J ends lost 0 bases and 4 bases respectively, with 10 bases between them. The CDR3 has 15 amino acids. Germline CDR1 MNHEY, CDR2 SMNVEV (reference sequence). In nucleotides, the CDR3 is TGTGCCAGCAGTTTATCGAGGTACACTTACAATGAGCAGTTCTTC. This translates into CASSLSRYTYNEQFF.

As regards this clonotype: At one end the junction does not follow the germline gene, possibly because of a read error. This chain connects TRBV29-1 to TRBJ2-7, with no clear D. Germline CDR1 is SQVTM and CDR2 is ANQGSEA. The CDR3 is 16 amino acids. This CDR3 reads CSAMRSWTDTPYEQYF. The CDR3 nucleotides are TGCAGCGCCATGAGATCTTGGACCGACACTCCCTATGAGCAGTACTTC.

This clonotype was detected a few times. Since the CDR3 does not end with the conserved phenylalanine or tryptophan, this likely comes from a read error. This rearrangement joins TRBV11-2 to TRBJ2-7, with D maybe TRBD2 (5 bases). The germline gives CDR1 SGHAT, CDR2 FQNNGV. The CDR3 length is 14 residues. CDR3 nucleotides: TGTACCAGCAGCTCTAGCAGGAACTCCTACGAGCAGTACTTA. Its protein product is CTSSSSRNSYEQYL.

A note on this clonotype: One end of the junction is discordant with germline, which a read error may explain. The chain links TRBV5-1 to TRBJ2-1, with D possibly being TRBD2 (6 bases). CDR3 length equals 12 residues. Per the germline V gene, CDR1 is SGHRS and CDR2 is YFSETQ. The CDR3 loop is CVSSSYSGEQFF. Written as DNA, the CDR3 is TGCGTCAGCAGCTCGTATAGCGGTGAGCAGTTCTTC.

In regard to this clonotype: A read error may produce the germline difference seen at one junction end. The genes are TRBV28 and TRBJ1-1; D is unclear. The CDR3 is 16 residues long. From germline, CDR1 is MDHEN and CDR2 SYDVKM. The CDR3 region has the DNA TGTGCCAGAAGTTTAAAATTGTCGGGAAGCGGCACTGAAGCTTTCTTT. Its protein product is CARSLKLSGSGTEAFF. Full variable domain (missing parts from reference TRBV28 and TRBJ1-1): DVKVTQSSRYLVKRTGEKVFLECVQDMDHENMFWYRQDPGLGLRLIYFSYDVKMKEKGDIPEGYSVSREKKERFSLILESASTNQTSMYLCARSLKLSGSGTEAFFGQGTRLTVV.

Details on this clonotype: A junction end diverges from the germline sequence, so it may reflect a read error. The chain's CDR3 is CVSNEEAGGYNERFF. CDR3 in DNA: TGTGTCAGCAATGAAGAAGCGGGAGGATACAATGAGCGTTTCTTC. The chain links TRBV6-1 to TRBJ2-1; 9 positions match TRBD2. CDR1 and CDR2 (germline): MNHNS, SASEGT. This CDR3 has 15 amino acids.

V is TRBV28 and J is TRBJ2-1; TRBD2 might be the D (6 bases). Trimming stripped 10 bases from V and 8 bases from J, with 21 bases between. Looked up from germline, CDR1 is MDHEN and CDR2 is SYDVKM. This CDR3 spans 14 amino acids. CDR3 in DNA: TGTGCCAACATGTGGGGAGGTCCTTACGATGAGCAGTTCTTC. Its translation is CANMWGGPYDEQFF. The variable domain in full, completed from reference TRBV28 and TRBJ2-1, reads DVKVTQSSRYLVKRTGEKVFLECVQDMDHENMFWYRQDPGLGLRLIYFSYDVKMKEKGDIPEGYSVSREKKERFSLILESASTNQTSMYLCANMWGGPYDEQFFGPGTRLTVL.

Points on this clonotype: Its ends do not fully match the called genes, so a read error is possible. The genes are TRBV7-9 and TRBJ1-4; the D is unclear. The germline V gene has CDR1 SEHNR and CDR2 FQNEAQ (reference sequence). The CDR3 length is 15 residues. DNA for the CDR3: TGTACCAGCAGCTCGCACGCTTACGGTATCGAAAAACTGTTTTTT. Its protein product is CTSSSHAYGIEKLFF.

This clonotype appeared a single time. The genes are TRBV10-3 and TRBJ2-7; tentative D call: TRBD2 (5 bases). The length of the CDR3 is 12 residues. Trimming took off 6 bases at V and 4 bases at J, with 10 bases between the two ends. Germline CDR1 ENHRY, CDR2 SYGVKD. CDR3 bases: TGTGCCATCAGCGGGAAGGGTTACGAGCAGTACTTC. Amino acids: CAISGKGYEQYF.